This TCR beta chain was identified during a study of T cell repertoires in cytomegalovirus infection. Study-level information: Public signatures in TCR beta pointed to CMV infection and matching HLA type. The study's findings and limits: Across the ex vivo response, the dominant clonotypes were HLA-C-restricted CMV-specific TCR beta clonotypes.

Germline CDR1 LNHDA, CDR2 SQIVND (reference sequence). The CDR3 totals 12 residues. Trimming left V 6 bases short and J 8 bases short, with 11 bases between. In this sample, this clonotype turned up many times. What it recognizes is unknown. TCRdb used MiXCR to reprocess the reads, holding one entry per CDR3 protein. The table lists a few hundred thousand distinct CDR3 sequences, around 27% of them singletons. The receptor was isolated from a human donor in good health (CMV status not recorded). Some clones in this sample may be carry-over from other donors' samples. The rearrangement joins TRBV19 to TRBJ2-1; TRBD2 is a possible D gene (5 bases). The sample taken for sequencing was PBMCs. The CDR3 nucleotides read TGTGCCAGTAGCAAGAGGGTGGATGAGCAGTTCTTC. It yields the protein CASSKRVDEQFF. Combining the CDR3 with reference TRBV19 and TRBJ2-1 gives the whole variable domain DGGITQSPKYLFRKEGQNVTLSCEQNLNHDAMYWYRQDPGQGLRLIYYSQIVNDFQKGDIAEGYSVSREKKESFPLTVTSAQKNPTAFYLCASSKRVDEQFFGPGTRLTVL.